A single sample gave rise to the 12 T cell receptor beta chains below, sequenced in a study of control samples from healthy donors and cancer patients. Profiled with immunoSEQ multiplex PCR; TCRdb holds only in-frame clones, not every one. Of roughly 180,000 clones listed, 91% are singletons. The sequencing sample was made of blood. The receptor set was obtained from a woman aged 40 to 55 in good health.

The genes are TRBV12-5 and TRBJ1-4, with D maybe TRBD1 (6 bases). Germline CDR1 LGHNT, CDR2 FRNRAP. This CDR3 is 15 amino acids long. Deletions cut 0 bases from V and 8 bases from J, with 13 bases between. In DNA, the CDR3 is TGTGCTAGTGGTTTGGTGCAGGGGTTTACGGAAAAACTGTTTTTT. Amino acids: CASGLVQGFTEKLFF.

The rearrangement joins TRBV25-1 to TRBJ1-4, with 8 bases matching TRBD1. CDR1 and CDR2 (germline): MGHDK, SYGVNS. The V and J ends lost 4 bases and 8 bases, in that order; junction bases with no gene match: 3. The CDR3 is 13 amino acids. The CDR3 here is CASSGQGREKLFF. In DNA, the CDR3 is TGTGCCAGCAGTGGACAGGGGAGGGAAAAACTGTTTTTT. Looking up the rest from reference TRBV25-1 and TRBJ1-4 gives the full variable domain: EADIYQTPRYLVIGTGKKITLECSQTMGHDKMYWYQQDPGMELHLIHYSYGVNSTEKGDLSSESTVSRIRTEHFPLTLESARPSHTSQYLCASSGQGREKLFFGSGTQLSVL.

This clone showed up just a few times. The chain recombines TRBV2 with TRBJ1-1; D is ambiguous. Per germline, CDR1 SNHLY and CDR2 FYNNEI. V lost 2 bases and J lost 4, with 23 bases in between. CDR3 length: 18 residues. The CDR3 is CASSESFSSGQEGTEAFF. CDR3 coding DNA: TGTGCCAGCAGTGAAAGTTTCTCCTCCGGGCAGGAGGGCACTGAAGCTTTCTTT.

Remarks on this clone: This sample includes further DNA sequences coding for the same CDR3. This chain connects TRBV27 to TRBJ1-4; TRBD1 might be the D (6 bases). The CDR3 consists of 15 residues. In germline, CDR1 is MNHEY, CDR2 SMNVEV (reference sequence). Trimming left V 3 bases short and J 8 bases short, with 16 bases between. The CDR3 protein is CASSLNGAGAEKLFF. DNA for the CDR3: TGTGCCAGCAGTTTGAATGGGGCAGGGGCCGAAAAACTGTTTTTT.

This chain uses TRBV6-5 with TRBJ2-2, with D perhaps matching TRBD2 (6 bases). Trimming shortened V by 0 bases and J by 5 bases, and 7 bases separated the two germline ends. This CDR3 has 14 residues. Germline CDR1 is MNHEY and CDR2 is SVGAGI. As DNA, the CDR3 is TGTGCCAGCAGTTACTCGGAGGGGACCGGGGAGCTGTTTTTT. Encoded protein: CASSYSEGTGELFF.

J is TRBJ2-5 and V is TRBV29-1; unclear D gene. The CDR3 has 13 amino acids. The germline V gene has CDR1 SQVTM and CDR2 ANQGSEA. V lost 3 bases to trimming and J lost 2 bases, with 10 bases between them. CDR3 region: CSVDGLVQETQYF. The DNA for the CDR3 is TGCAGCGTTGACGGGCTAGTACAAGAGACCCAGTACTTC.

This chain connects TRBV9 to TRBJ1-4; the match to TRBD1 covers 9 bases. This CDR3 contains 15 residues. In germline, CDR1 is SGDLS, CDR2 YYNGEE. After removal of 3 bases from V and 8 bases from J, the junction contained 8 bases not matched to a gene. The CDR3 loop is CASSAQGQGGEKLFF. The CDR3 nucleotides are TGTGCCAGCAGCGCCCAGGGACAGGGCGGAGAAAAACTGTTTTTT.

The rearrangement links TRBV5-1 to TRBJ2-5; TRBD2 aligns across 13 bases. CDR1 is SGHRS and CDR2 is YFSETQ in the germline V gene. The CDR3 runs 17 residues. V lost 0 bases, J lost 5 bases, and 7 bases stayed unmatched. Here the CDR3 DNA reads TGCGCCAGCAGCTTGGCGGGACTAGCGGGGCCGGGCGAGACCCAGTACTTC. Translated: CASSLAGLAGPGETQYF.

V usage is TRBV6-5 and J usage is TRBJ1-1; 7 bases align to TRBD1. This CDR3 spans 13 amino acids. From germline, CDR1 is MNHEY and CDR2 SVGAGI. V lost 7 bases to trimming and J lost 2 bases; unmatched junction nucleotides: 4. Here the CDR3 reads CASKKGANTEAFF. CDR3 nucleotide sequence: TGTGCCAGCAAAAAGGGGGCAAACACTGAAGCTTTCTTT.

This CDR3 is CASSLGTQETQYF. The CDR3 region has the DNA TGTGCCAGCAGCTTGGGAACACAAGAGACCCAGTACTTC. The chain couples TRBV5-4 to TRBJ2-5; no firm D call. The V gene lost 0 bases and the J gene lost 2 bases, with 5 bases spanning the gap. The CDR3 is made up of 13 amino acids. CDR1 is SGHNT and CDR2 is YYREEE in the germline V gene (reference sequence).

V gene TRBV4-1 combines with J gene TRBJ2-2; a weak D match, TRBD1 (7 bases). The length of the CDR3 is 17 residues. Looked up from germline, CDR1 is MGHRA and CDR2 is YSYEKL. V lost 5 bases and J lost 8, with 24 bases in between. As DNA, the CDR3 is TGCGCCAGCAGCGATTCCGGGACAGTTGGGACTGGAGGGGAGCTGTTTTTT. Translated: CASSDSGTVGTGGELFF.

This sequence joins TRBV19 and TRBJ1-4; no firm D call. The ends were cut back, 2 bases at V and 5 bases at J, with 18 bases in the middle. CDR1 LNHDA and CDR2 SQIVND come from the germline V gene (reference sequence). This CDR3 region has 17 residues. CDR3 nucleotides: TGTGCCAGTAGTATACAATCGTGGGCCCAGGCGAATGAAAAACTGTTTTTT. Its protein is CASSIQSWAQANEKLFF.